These 18 T cell receptor beta chains were all obtained from the same sample, sequenced in a study of T cells in Graves' hyperthyroidism and ophthalmopathy. RNA transcripts served as the template for amplifying TCR beta CDR3 regions. TCR CDR3 regions were first amplified by RT-PCR with HTBI primers. A single record per CDR3 protein comes from TCRdb applying MiXCR to the multiplex PCR reads. The sample lists some 460,000 distinct CDR3 sequences, more than 15% occurring once. The sample was blood. The receptors were sampled from a woman younger than 30 with Graves' hyperthyroidism.

This clonotype came up a few times. The gene calls are TRBV6-2 or TRBV6-3 and TRBJ1-6; D is unresolved. The CDR3 has 14 residues. CDR1 is MNHEY and CDR2 is SVGEGT in the germline V gene. Trimming shortened V by 4 bases and J by 6 bases, and 10 bases separated the two germline ends. The CDR3 loop is CASSLDAGNSPLHF. CDR3 DNA sequence: TGTGCCAGCAGTTTGGATGCGGGTAATTCACCCCTCCACTTT.

A few counts support this clonotype. The CDR3 region has the DNA TGTGCCAGCAGACTCCGGGTCCTCTACCAAGAGACCCAGTACTTC. This encodes CASRLRVLYQETQYF. V is TRBV6-1 and J is TRBJ2-5; D ambiguous. Per germline, CDR1 MNHNS and CDR2 SASEGT. Trimming stripped 6 bases from V and 0 bases from J, with 14 bases between. CDR3 size: 15 residues.

Comment on this clonotype: The junction differs from germline at one of its ends, possibly a read error. The V and J genes are TRBV6-2 or TRBV6-3 and TRBJ2-7, with 8 nucleotides matching TRBD1. CDR3 length: 15 amino acids. Germline assignment: CDR1 MNHEY and CDR2 SVGEGT. In DNA form, the CDR3 reads TGTGCCAGCAGTCCCACAGGGGGGAGCTCCTACGAGCTGTACTTC. Translated: CASSPTGGSSYELYF.

The table lists this clonotype with many counts. The chain joins TRBV9 to TRBJ2-1; 7 bases match TRBD2. The CDR3 is made up of 16 amino acids. From germline, CDR1 is SGDLS and CDR2 YYNGEE. After removal of 0 bases from V and 1 base from J, the junction contained 4 bases not matched to a gene. The CDR3 DNA is TGTGCCAGCAGCGTAGGCGGGGGAGGTTCCTACAATGAGCAGTTCTTC. The encoded protein is CASSVGGGGSYNEQFF. The full variable domain, in which reference TRBV9 and TRBJ2-1 provide the parts outside the CDR3, is DSGVTQTPKHLITATGQRVTLRCSPRSGDLSVYWYQQSLDQGLQFLIQYYNGEERAKGNILERFSAQQFPDLHSELNLSSLELGDSALYFCASSVGGGGSYNEQFFGPGTRLTVL.

This chain uses TRBV19 with TRBJ1-3; maybe TRBD1 (5 bases). This CDR3 contains 15 residues. V was clipped by 7 bases and J by 2 bases, with 15 bases between them. The germline V gene has CDR1 LNHDA and CDR2 SQIVND (reference sequence). The CDR3 coding sequence is TGTGCCAGTACATACGTCCGGGGCACTGGAAACACCATATATTTT. This codes for CASTYVRGTGNTIYF.

The chain joins TRBV20-1 to TRBJ2-2; 8 bases fit TRBD2. The CDR3 covers 16 residues. V was clipped by 0 bases and J by 3 bases; unmatched bases: 6. Germline CDR1 is DFQATT and CDR2 is SNEGSKA (reference sequence). DNA of the CDR3: TGCAGTGCTAGAGATGTGGCTAGCGGGTACACCGGGGAGCTGTTTTTT. This gives the protein CSARDVASGYTGELFF.

This clonotype is a singleton in its sample. The genes are TRBV9 and TRBJ2-1; 9 bases line up with TRBD2. The germline CDR1 and CDR2 sequences are SGDLS and YYNGEE. Unmatched junction bases numbered 7, after V lost 0 bases and J lost 6 bases. CDR3 size: 16 residues. The CDR3 sequence: CASSVDLAGWVNEQFF. The CDR3 region has the DNA TGTGCCAGCAGCGTAGACCTAGCGGGGTGGGTCAATGAGCAGTTCTTC.

The chain is built from TRBV6-1 and TRBJ2-7, with D unclear. Germline V gives CDR1 MNHNS, CDR2 SASEGT. Trimming took off 6 bases at V and 6 bases at J, with 21 bases between the two ends. The CDR3 extends over 15 amino acids. This CDR3 reads CASRDRAYSVAEQYF. CDR3 in DNA: TGTGCCAGCAGGGATAGAGCCTACAGTGTAGCCGAGCAGTACTTC.

The CDR3 here is CASSRRTSGSPLYNEQFF. CDR3 DNA sequence: TGTGCCAGCAGTCGTCGGACTAGCGGGAGTCCACTTTACAATGAGCAGTTCTTC. The chain recombines TRBV6-2 or TRBV6-3 with TRBJ2-1, with 13 bases that match TRBD2. The V and J ends lost 5 bases and 4 bases, in that order; junction bases with no gene match: 11. The CDR3 is 18 residues long. Germline CDR1 MNHEY, CDR2 SVGEGT.

This clonotype came up many times. This chain uses TRBV11-2 with TRBJ2-7; TRBD2 is a possible D gene (6 bases). The V gene's germline CDR1 is SGHAT and CDR2 FQNNGV. The CDR3 has 14 residues. V was cut by 3 bases and J by 0 bases, with 9 bases left in between. The CDR3 bases are TGTGCCAGCAGCTTTATGCGGGACTCCTACGAGCAGTACTTC. Its protein product is CASSFMRDSYEQYF.

This chain uses TRBV12-3 or TRBV12-4 with TRBJ2-3; TRBD2 agrees at 11 bases. This CDR3 spans 16 amino acids. V dropped 6 bases and J dropped 3; count of bases not matched to a gene: 8. The CDR3 here is CASSRRLAGFTDTQYF. CDR3 coding DNA: TGTGCCAGCAGCCGACGACTAGCGGGGTTTACAGATACGCAGTATTTT.

The chain is built from TRBV29-1 and TRBJ2-1, with D possibly TRBD2 on 6 matching bases. The germline V and J ends were trimmed by 4 bases and 0 bases, with 10 bases remaining between them. The CDR3 totals 14 residues. Germline assignment: CDR1 SQVTM and CDR2 ANQGSEA. CDR3 bases: TGCAGCGTTGGTGCGGGGAGCTCCTACAATGAGCAGTTCTTC. Residues: CSVGAGSSYNEQFF.

V gene TRBV5-4 combines with J gene TRBJ2-7, with a weak D call TRBD1 (6 bases). Germline CDR1 reads SGHNT; CDR2 reads YYREEE (reference sequence). The ends were cut back, 4 bases at V and 6 bases at J, with 32 bases in the middle. This CDR3 contains 19 residues. The CDR3 here is CASSKEGVGTTPFGVEQYF. The CDR3 DNA is TGTGCCAGCAGCAAGGAAGGCGTGGGGACAACCCCTTTTGGGGTCGAGCAGTACTTC.

Many counts were recorded for this clonotype. The rearrangement uses TRBV12-3 or TRBV12-4 and TRBJ1-1; D uncertain. The germline V and J ends were trimmed by 6 bases and 0 bases, with 17 bases remaining between them. This CDR3 has 16 amino acids. The CDR3 DNA reads as TGTGCCAGCAGAGCACCCCTAGCGCCGGTGAACACTGAAGCTTTCTTT. This encodes CASRAPLAPVNTEAFF.

The CDR3 loop reads CASSQDGLVSNEQFF. The CDR3 region has the DNA TGCGCCAGCAGCCAAGATGGACTAGTGAGCAATGAGCAGTTCTTC. This chain uses TRBV4-1 with TRBJ2-1, with 7 positions matching TRBD2. The germline gives CDR1 MGHRA, CDR2 YSYEKL. The CDR3 length is 15 residues. V lost 0 bases, J lost 6 bases, and 5 bases stayed unmatched.

In its sample, this clonotype was seen many times. The rearrangement links TRBV12-3 or TRBV12-4 to TRBJ2-3, with 7 bases fitting TRBD2. The CDR3 has 12 residues. V shed 5 bases, J shed 5 bases, and the junction held 1 base outside the gene matches. CDR3 sequence (DNA): TGTGCCAGCAGTCCGGGGGGAGATACGCAGTATTTT. Translating gives CASSPGGDTQYF.

The V gene is TRBV10-3, the J gene TRBJ1-4; D gene unclear. Germline CDR1 and CDR2: ENHRY and SYGVKD. The V and J ends lost 2 bases and 2 bases respectively, with 9 bases between them. This CDR3 region has 15 residues. The CDR3 DNA follows: TGTGCCATCAGTGAGAATGGGATTACTAATGAAAAACTGTTTTTT. It encodes CAISENGITNEKLFF.

This clonotype was seen a handful of times. The chain links TRBV5-8 to TRBJ1-4; 7 bases align to TRBD1. Unmatched junction bases numbered 7, after V lost 0 bases and J lost 5 bases. Looked up from germline, CDR1 is SGHTS and CDR2 is YDEGEE. This CDR3 is built from 16 residues. The CDR3 region has the DNA TGTGCCAGCAGCTTGGGATTGACAGGGTACAATGAAAAACTGTTTTTT. It is translated as CASSLGLTGYNEKLFF.